The 6 T cell receptor beta chains given below trace back to one sample, sequenced in a study of blood T cell repertoires in COVID-19. The repertoire was sequenced with immunoSEQ multiplex PCR; TCRdb's copy has only in-frame clones and lacks some. The repertoire holds about 400,000 clones, 80% to 90% seen once, with about 10% in the top ten. Sequenced material: PBMCs or T cells enriched from blood (not recorded which). These TCRs come from a woman in her forties or fifties who had recovered from COVID-19.

The chain employs TRBV5-1 and TRBJ1-2; 7 bases are a match to TRBD1. Germline V gene lookup returns CDR1 SGHRS and CDR2 YFSETQ. Germline trimming cut 4 bases from V and 4 bases from J; bases unmatched to any gene: 4. The CDR3 has 13 amino acids. The CDR3 coding sequence is TGCGCCAGCAGCCAGGGACAGACCTATGGCTACACCTTC. It specifies CASSQGQTYGYTF.

This chain links TRBV6-5 with TRBJ1-5; tentative D call: TRBD1 (6 bases). V was cut by 6 bases and J by 0 bases, with 12 bases left in between. CDR3 length: 15 residues. Per the germline V gene, CDR1 is MNHEY and CDR2 is SVGAGI. The CDR3 region has the DNA TGTGCCAGCAGAACACAGGGAATTAGCAATCAGCCCCAGCATTTT. Translation: CASRTQGISNQPQHF.

The rearrangement links TRBV9 to TRBJ1-4; no definite D call. Germline values: CDR1 SGDLS, CDR2 YYNGEE. This CDR3 is 15 amino acids long. Trimming cost V 4 bases and J 4 bases, with 14 bases left between them. The CDR3 coding sequence is TGTGCCAGCAGCCCCGCGGCCGGAAATAATGAAAAACTGTTTTTT. It yields the protein CASSPAAGNNEKLFF. Full variable domain (rest looked up from reference TRBV9 and TRBJ1-4): DSGVTQTPKHLITATGQRVTLRCSPRSGDLSVYWYQQSLDQGLQFLIQYYNGEERAKGNILERFSAQQFPDLHSELNLSSLELGDSALYFCASSPAAGNNEKLFFGSGTQLSVL.

V usage is TRBV2 and J usage is TRBJ1-1; possible D gene TRBD1, 6 bases. The germline CDR1 and CDR2 sequences are SNHLY and FYNNEI. CDR3 size: 14 residues. The V and J ends lost 5 bases and 1 base respectively, with 11 bases between them. CDR3 sequence reads: CASSQQGENTEAFF. In DNA form, the CDR3 reads TGTGCCAGCAGTCAACAGGGAGAGAACACTGAAGCTTTCTTT.

The genes are TRBV6-4 and TRBJ1-2; maybe TRBD1 (5 bases). This CDR3 is built from 12 residues. Trimming removed 5 bases at V and 12 bases at J, with 16 bases between. Germline V gene data show CDR1 as MRHNA and CDR2 as SNTAGT. CDR3 sequence (DNA): TGTGCCAGCAGTCTTCCCGACCAGGGAAACACCTTC. Translated: CASSLPDQGNTF.

This chain links TRBV6-5 with TRBJ2-7, with a weak D call TRBD2 (5 bases). There are 14 residues in the CDR3. V dropped 6 bases and J dropped 4 bases, with 16 bases sitting between them. The germline CDR1 and CDR2 sequences are MNHEY and SVGAGI. The DNA for the CDR3 is TGTGCCAGCAGCCAAACCTCCTCGGGATACGAGCAGTACTTC. Protein product: CASSQTSSGYEQYF.